Ten or more counts support the clone carrying this T cell receptor (beta chain). Antigen specificity is unknown. As for time point: pre-sensitization, week 0. Specified treatment: therapeutic diphenylcyclopropenone sensitization with weekly scalp DPC. This sample is part of a study of human T cells and chemical hapten exposure. TCRdb reanalysed the RACE reads using MiXCR and keeps one entry per CDR3 protein. The sample lists about 380,000 distinct CDR3 sequences, approximately 5.1% occurring once. V dropped 0 bases and J dropped 2 bases, with 9 bases sitting between them. The CDR3 has 15 amino acids. The germline gives CDR1 LGHNA, CDR2 YNFKEQ. Study-level results: Patch test score rose with PT1 expanded TCR count, significant at thresholds 8, 16 and 32, not 4.

This receptor was identified in a woman in her forties or fifties with alopecia areata. Some clones in this sample may be carry-over from other donors' samples. The rearrangement links TRBV4-2 to TRBJ2-3, with D possibly matching TRBD2 (6 bases). The material sequenced was whole blood, taken in connection with sensitization to the hapten diphenylcyclopropenone (DPC). This CDR3 reads CASSQDGTYTDTQYF. CDR3 coding DNA: TGTGCCAGCAGCCAAGACGGGACTTACACAGATACGCAGTATTTT.